The 31 T cell receptor beta chains below were found in one sample sequenced in a study of regulatory T cells in long-lasting Graves disease. Arm-PCR of CDR3 regions and iRepertoire HTBI primers were the basis on which TCR beta libraries were built. TCRdb reprocessed the multiplex PCR reads with MiXCR, giving one entry per CDR3 protein. The table has roughly 500,000 distinct CDR3 sequences, about 15% seen once. This sample's time point: newly diagnosed GD, antithyroid drugs for less than 3 months. Isolated PBMC RNA provided the starting material for the TCR library. The data were also submitted as part of a second study, on T cells in Graves' hyperthyroidism and ophthalmopathy.

Sequenced here: peripheral blood mononuclear cells (PBMCs), sampled at new diagnosis, from a patient treated with antithyroid drugs. These receptors came from a woman between 45 and 65 years old with Graves disease.

The chain links TRBV6-1 to TRBJ2-7; D is ambiguous. V dropped 7 bases and J dropped 4 bases, with 5 bases sitting between them. Germline loops: CDR1 MNHNS, CDR2 SASEGT. The CDR3 totals 10 residues. The CDR3 coding sequence is TGTGCCAGCAAGGGTTACGAGCAGTACTTC. Translated: CASKGYEQYF.

This clonotype was seen only a few times. The chain couples TRBV19 to TRBJ2-1, with D perhaps TRBD1 or TRBD2 (5 bases each). With 1 base removed from V and 0 bases from J, the gap between germline ends came to 13 bases. Germline CDR1 and CDR2: LNHDA and SQIVND (reference sequence). The CDR3 has 17 residues. Here the CDR3 reads CASSIVEGKGSYNEQFF. CDR3 sequence (DNA): TGTGCCAGTAGTATAGTTGAGGGGAAGGGCTCCTACAATGAGCAGTTCTTC. The whole variable domain, remainder taken from reference TRBV19 and TRBJ2-1, is DGGITQSPKYLFRKEGQNVTLSCEQNLNHDAMYWYRQDPGQGLRLIYYSQIVNDFQKGDIAEGYSVSREKKESFPLTVTSAQKNPTAFYLCASSIVEGKGSYNEQFFGPGTRLTVL.

In this sample, this clonotype turned up a few times. Given the absence of the conserved phenylalanine or tryptophan at the CDR3 end, a read error is likely. The rearrangement uses TRBV28 and TRBJ1-6; D is possibly TRBD1 (5 bases). CDR1 and CDR2 from the germline V gene are MDHEN and SYDVKM. The V end was cut by 6 bases, the J end by 7 bases, with 13 bases between. This CDR3 spans 14 amino acids. The CDR3 DNA sequence: TGTGCCAGCAGGGGGGAGGGGAACAATTCACCCCTCCACCTT. Translating gives CASRGEGNNSPLHL.

Concerning this clonotype itself: It is likely a read error: a sequence one base away is far more abundant. This chain links TRBV5-5 with TRBJ2-1; no reliable D call. This CDR3 is 15 amino acids long. The V gene's germline CDR1 is SGHKS and CDR2 YYEKEE (reference sequence). CDR3 in DNA: TGTGCCAGCAGCTTAGCGACGGCGTACTACAATGAGCAGCTCTTC. It yields the protein CASSLATAYYNEQLF.

At least ten counts were recorded for this clonotype. The gene calls are TRBV6-9 and TRBJ2-7; 8 bases map to TRBD1. The CDR3 contains 15 residues. Germline CDR1 and CDR2: MNHGY and SVAAGI. With 3 bases clipped from V and 3 bases from J, the junction kept 7 bases outside the gene matches. For the CDR3, the DNA is TGTGCCAGCAGTTACGCTGGACAGGGTATCTACGAGCAGTACTTC. Amino acid sequence: CASSYAGQGIYEQYF.

The chain is built from TRBV11-3 and TRBJ1-2; 7 nucleotides align to TRBD1. This CDR3 is built from 17 residues. V shed 2 bases and J 0 bases; nucleotides not matched to a gene: 9. Per the germline V gene, CDR1 is SGHNT and CDR2 is YENEEA. CDR3 coding DNA: TGTGCCAGCAGCTTATCTTGGACAGGCAAGACTAACTATGGCTACACCTTC. It translates to CASSLSWTGKTNYGYTF.

This clonotype was detected many times. This CDR3 is CATSDGGLQNEQFF. The CDR3, as DNA: TGTGCCACCAGTGATGGCGGGCTTCAGAATGAGCAGTTCTTC. This sequence joins TRBV24-1 and TRBJ2-1; a possible D gene is TRBD2 (5 bases). The CDR3 has 14 amino acids. V was trimmed by 3 bases and J by 7 bases, leaving 12 bases between them. CDR1 and CDR2 from the germline V gene are KGHDR and SFDVKD.

This clonotype has at least ten counts. This chain uses TRBV29-1 with TRBJ2-7; TRBD1 aligns across 7 bases. Germline assignment: CDR1 SQVTM and CDR2 ANQGSEA. V was pared by 3 bases and J by 4 bases, with 12 bases of the junction left unmatched. The CDR3 is made up of 15 amino acids. DNA for the CDR3: TGCAGCGTTGAGGGACGACAGGGATCAGTATACGAGCAGTACTTC. The encoded protein is CSVEGRQGSVYEQYF.

Ten or more counts support this clonotype. V gene TRBV6-1 combines with J gene TRBJ1-1; 8 nucleotides agree with TRBD1. V gave up 6 bases and J gave up 1 base; unmatched junction bases: 7. Germline assignment: CDR1 MNHNS and CDR2 SASEGT. The CDR3 has 15 amino acids. CDR3 DNA: TGTGCCAGCAGGGGACAGGAGACACCGAACACTGAAGCTTTCTTT. It codes for CASRGQETPNTEAFF.

This clonotype was counted only a few times. The chain couples TRBV27 to TRBJ2-5; D call uncertain. The CDR3 consists of 12 residues. CDR1 MNHEY and CDR2 SMNVEV come from the germline V gene (reference sequence). With 5 bases removed from V and 5 bases from J, the gap between germline ends came to 9 bases. The CDR3 bases are TGTGCCAGCAGTCCAGATTATGAGACCCAGTACTTC. Residues: CASSPDYETQYF.

Ten or more counts support this clonotype. The chain combines TRBV18 with TRBJ1-5; TRBD1 might be the D (5 bases). Trimming stripped 4 bases from V and 4 bases from J, with 20 bases between. The V gene's germline CDR1 is KGHSH and CDR2 LQKENI. CDR3 length: 17 residues. As DNA, the CDR3 is TGTGCCAGCTCACACCTAGCGCCAGAGGGGCAGAATCAGCCCCAGCATTTT. Its translation is CASSHLAPEGQNQPQHF.

V usage is TRBV29-1 and J usage is TRBJ2-1; 9 bases align to TRBD2. V dropped 4 bases and J dropped 7; count of bases not matched to a gene: 8. Germline assignment: CDR1 SQVTM and CDR2 ANQGSEA. CDR3 length: 14 amino acids. CDR3 protein: CSVVFAGGRNEQFF. The CDR3 DNA is TGCAGCGTTGTCTTTGCGGGAGGGAGGAATGAGCAGTTCTTC.

Many counts were recorded for this clonotype. The chain combines TRBV11-2 with TRBJ2-5, with 7 bases aligning to TRBD2. The J call is doubtful: the DNA matches TRBJ2-1 better. The CDR3 contains 15 residues. Germline loops: CDR1 SGHAT, CDR2 FQNNGV. DNA for the CDR3: TGTGCCAGCAGCTTATTGGGCGGGAGAAGTAATGAGCAGTTCTTC. This encodes CASSLLGGRSNEQFF.

The genes are TRBV6-1 and TRBJ1-2; 7 positions match TRBD1. The V and J ends lost 2 bases and 1 base, in that order; junction bases with no gene match: 1. CDR3 length: 14 amino acids. CDR1 is MNHNS, CDR2 SASEGT, per germline. The CDR3 loop is CASSERGLNYGYTF. The CDR3 nucleotides read TGTGCCAGCAGTGAAAGGGGGCTTAACTATGGCTACACCTTC.

This clonotype was observed a few times. The rearrangement joins TRBV5-6 to TRBJ2-7; 8 nucleotides align to TRBD2. V dropped 0 bases and J dropped 1; count of bases not matched to a gene: 6. Germline-derived CDR1 and CDR2 are SGHDT and YYEEEE. CDR3 size: 16 residues. The CDR3 nucleotides are TGTGCCAGCAGCTTGGGCTCGGGAGGGCCGTCCTACGAGCAGTACTTC. As protein: CASSLGSGGPSYEQYF. Based on the CDR3 plus reference TRBV5-6 and TRBJ2-7, the full variable domain is DAGVTQSPTHLIKTRGQQVTLRCSPKSGHDTVSWYQQALGQGPQFIFQYYEEEERQRGNFPDRFSGHQFPNYSSELNVNALLLGDSALYLCASSLGSGGPSYEQYFGPGTRLTVT.

This clonotype was observed many times. The chain uses TRBV11-2 and TRBJ2-7, with unresolved D. V lost 6 bases and J 3 bases, leaving 9 bases between the germline ends. CDR3 length: 12 residues. Germline V lookup: CDR1 SGHAT, CDR2 FQNNGV. The CDR3 is CASSLQSYEQYF. CDR3 nucleotide sequence: TGTGCCAGCAGTTTACAGAGCTACGAGCAGTACTTC.

In its sample, this clonotype was seen many times. The chain recombines TRBV6-5 with TRBJ2-5; a possible D gene is TRBD1 (6 bases). CDR1 MNHEY and CDR2 SVGAGI come from the germline V gene. V lost 2 bases and J lost 5, with 18 bases in between. This CDR3 region has 16 residues. CDR3 sequence: CASSYLTGLPHETQYF. As DNA, the CDR3 is TGTGCCAGCAGTTACCTCACAGGGTTGCCACACGAGACCCAGTACTTC.

This clonotype was picked up many times. The CDR3 coding sequence is TGCGCCAGCAGCCGACAGGGACTGACAGATACGCAGTATTTT. It is translated as CASSRQGLTDTQYF. The chain couples TRBV5-1 to TRBJ2-3, with a weak D call TRBD1 (7 bases). The V end lost 4 bases, the J end lost 3 bases, and 12 bases lay between the germline ends. Looked up from germline, CDR1 is SGHRS and CDR2 is YFSETQ. This CDR3 is built from 14 residues.

This clonotype was counted ten times or more. This chain connects TRBV28 to TRBJ2-7, with 9 bases fitting TRBD1. CDR1 and CDR2 (germline): MDHEN, SYDVKM. V shed 3 bases and J 3 bases; nucleotides not matched to a gene: 21. This CDR3 has 20 amino acids. CDR3: CASSLYWGMPQGQGDYEQYF. The DNA of the CDR3 is TGTGCCAGCAGTTTGTACTGGGGGATGCCCCAGGGACAGGGCGACTACGAGCAGTACTTC. Based on the CDR3 plus reference TRBV28 and TRBJ2-7, the full variable domain is DVKVTQSSRYLVKRTGEKVFLECVQDMDHENMFWYRQDPGLGLRLIYFSYDVKMKEKGDIPEGYSVSREKKERFSLILESASTNQTSMYLCASSLYWGMPQGQGDYEQYFGPGTRLTVT.

This clonotype was counted many times. V is TRBV20-1 and J is TRBJ2-5; TRBD2 agrees at 7 bases. CDR1 is DFQATT, CDR2 SNEGSKA, per germline (reference sequence). V lost 0 bases, J lost 4 bases, and 8 bases stayed unmatched. The CDR3 has 15 residues. As DNA, the CDR3 is TGCAGTGCTAGAGACGGGGGAGGGCGAAGAGAGACCCAGTACTTC. This encodes CSARDGGGRRETQYF.

The CDR3 nucleotides read TGTGCCAGCAGCCAAGATCGAGGGAGCTCCTATAATTCACCCCTCCACTTT. Its protein is CASSQDRGSSYNSPLHF. The V call is TRBV5-5, the J call TRBJ1-6; D gene unclear. The CDR3 has 17 residues. The V end was cut by 4 bases, the J end by 0 bases, with 14 bases between. Germline CDR1 reads SGHKS; CDR2 reads YYEKEE (reference sequence).

This chain connects TRBV12-3 or TRBV12-4 to TRBJ1-2; 7 bases match TRBD1. The CDR3 covers 14 residues. J gave up 8 bases and V 6 bases, and 12 bases lay outside the gene matches. CDR3 nucleotide sequence: TGTGCCAGCAGGGCCCCCGGGAGGGGGCAGGGCTACACCTTC. It translates to CASRAPGRGQGYTF.

This clonotype was picked up many times. The rearrangement uses TRBV7-8 and TRBJ2-1; no firm D call. The CDR3 loop spans 13 amino acids. Germline CDR1 is SGHVS and CDR2 is FQNEAQ. Trimming took off 7 bases at V and 10 bases at J, with 17 bases between the two ends. The CDR3 DNA reads TGTGCCAGCACCACCACATCTGTATGGGAGCAGTTCTTC. Translating gives CASTTTSVWEQFF.

This clonotype was recorded at least ten times. J is TRBJ1-1 and V is TRBV5-6; no clear D. The CDR3 covers 14 residues. Germline V gives CDR1 SGHDT, CDR2 YYEEEE. V was pared by 4 bases and J by 0 bases, with 10 bases between. CDR3 amino acids: CASSAAGVNTEAFF. The CDR3 DNA follows: TGTGCCAGCAGCGCGGCTGGGGTGAACACTGAAGCTTTCTTT.

With regard to this clonotype: The conserved closing phenylalanine or tryptophan is absent in this CDR3, likely reflecting a read error. The limits of the CDR3 on the DNA are not certain, so only TCRdb's listed CDR3 is given. The chain carries TRBV29-1 and TRBJ2-7; the table's D call, TRBD1, was not checked against the DNA. Both ends counted, the CDR3 spans 12 residues. Germline V gives CDR1 SQVTM, CDR2 ANQGSEA. CDR3 sequence reads: CSATDGTGGVAT.

In this sample, this clonotype turned up many times. V and J are TRBV9 and TRBJ2-1, with a possible D match to TRBD1 (6 bases). The CDR3 contains 14 residues. Germline V lookup: CDR1 SGDLS, CDR2 YYNGEE. With 3 bases removed from V and 1 base from J, the gap between germline ends came to 8 bases. The CDR3 loop reads CASSGTASYNEQFF. The CDR3 DNA reads as TGTGCCAGCAGCGGGACAGCTTCCTACAATGAGCAGTTCTTC.

This clonotype occurred many times. The chain employs TRBV27 and TRBJ2-7; D possibly matches TRBD1 or TRBD2 (5 bases each). The germline V and J ends were trimmed by 5 bases and 4 bases, with 21 bases remaining between them. Germline CDR1 MNHEY, CDR2 SMNVEV (reference sequence). This CDR3 spans 16 amino acids. CDR3 region: CASSPAPGRISYEQYF. CDR3 nucleotides: TGTGCCAGCAGTCCGGCACCGGGACGGATAAGTTACGAGCAGTACTTC.

This chain links TRBV19 with TRBJ2-3, with 7 positions matching TRBD1. J lost 3 bases, V lost 8 bases, and 2 bases had no gene match. From germline, CDR1 is LNHDA and CDR2 SQIVND (reference sequence). The CDR3 length is 12 residues. In DNA form, the CDR3 reads TGTGCCAGTGCACAGGGGACAGATACGCAGTATTTT. This encodes CASAQGTDTQYF.

This clonotype was seen many times. This chain links TRBV7-9 with TRBJ2-1; 8 nucleotides align to TRBD2. This CDR3 has 14 residues. The V and J ends lost 5 bases and 10 bases, in that order; junction bases with no gene match: 10. Germline V CDR1 and CDR2: SEHNR, FQNEAQ (reference sequence). The CDR3 is CASSPFTGGSEQFF. For the CDR3, the DNA is TGTGCCAGCAGCCCCTTCACGGGAGGGAGCGAGCAGTTCTTC. Full variable domain (remainder filled in from reference TRBV7-9 and TRBJ2-1): DTGVSQNPRHKITKRGQNVTFRCDPISEHNRLYWYRQTLGQGPEFLTYFQNEAQLEKSRLLSDRFSAERPKGSFSTLEIQRTEQGDSAMYLCASSPFTGGSEQFFGPGTRLTVL.

Notes on this clonotype: It is likely a read error: a sequence one base away is far more abundant. No conserved phenylalanine or tryptophan ends this CDR3, so it is likely a read error. The V gene is TRBV12-3 or TRBV12-4, the J gene TRBJ2-1, with TRBD1 matching 7 bases. The J call may be mistaken, given a closer DNA end match to TRBJ2-5. This CDR3 spans 14 amino acids. The CDR3 loop is CASRPGQEQETQYL. The CDR3 DNA reads TGTGCCAGCAGACCTGGACAGGAGCAAGAGACCCAGTACCTC.

This chain joins TRBV28 and TRBJ1-5, with 9 bases aligning to TRBD1. Per germline, CDR1 MDHEN and CDR2 SYDVKM. The CDR3 totals 15 residues. V shed 5 bases and J 4 bases; nucleotides not matched to a gene: 6. The CDR3 bases are TGTGCCAGCAGTCAGGACAGGGGAATAAATCAGCCCCAGCATTTT. It is translated as CASSQDRGINQPQHF.